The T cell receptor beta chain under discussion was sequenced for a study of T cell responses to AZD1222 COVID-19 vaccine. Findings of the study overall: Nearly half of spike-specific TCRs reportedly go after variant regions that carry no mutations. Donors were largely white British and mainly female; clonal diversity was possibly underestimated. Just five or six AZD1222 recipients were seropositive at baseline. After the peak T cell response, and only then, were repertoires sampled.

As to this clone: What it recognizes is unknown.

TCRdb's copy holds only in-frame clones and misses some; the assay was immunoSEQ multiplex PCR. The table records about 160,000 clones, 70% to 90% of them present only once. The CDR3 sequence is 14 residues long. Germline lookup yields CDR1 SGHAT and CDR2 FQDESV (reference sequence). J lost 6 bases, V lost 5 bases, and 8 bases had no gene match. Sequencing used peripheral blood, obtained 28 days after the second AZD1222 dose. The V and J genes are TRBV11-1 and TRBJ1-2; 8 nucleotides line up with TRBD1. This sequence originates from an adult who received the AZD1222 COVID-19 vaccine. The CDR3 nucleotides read TGTGCCAGCAGCCCCCGACAGGGGTTCGATGGCTACACCTTC. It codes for CASSPRQGFDGYTF.